This T cell receptor (beta chain) stems from a study of OX40 agonist ivuxolimab in advanced cancers. Here immunoSEQ multiplex PCR was the method, and the copy in TCRdb shows in-frame clones only, minus some. Of 75,000 to 100,000 clones detected, 84% appear once; the ten largest clones hold approximately 5.5%. The V segment lost 4 bases and the J segment 7 bases; nucleotides outside the gene matches: 6. Germline V gene lookup returns CDR1 SGHTS and CDR2 YDEGEE. The length of the CDR3 is 14 residues. The J gene is TRBJ1-2, the V gene TRBV5-8, with 11 bases that match TRBD1. Specimen: CD4+ or CD8+ T cells sorted from blood, collected in a trial of the OX40 agonist ivuxolimab. The TCR was taken from an adult with an advanced solid tumor such as melanoma, head and neck, liver or kidney cancer. The CDR3 DNA is TGTGCCAGCAGCCAGGGACAGGGGGTGGGTGGCTACACCTTC. Residues: CASSQGQGVGGYTF.